The 21 T cell receptor beta chains listed next were all sequenced from one sample in a study of blood T cell repertoires in COVID-19. Repertoires were generated with immunoSEQ multiplex PCR, while TCRdb's copy carries only in-frame clones and drops some. This table has approximately 190,000 clones, around 80% appearing once. The sample comprised peripheral blood. These receptors were collected from a human donor in a cohort sampled during active COVID-19.

J is TRBJ1-5 and V is TRBV11-2; maybe TRBD1 (5 bases). CDR1 and CDR2 (germline): SGHAT, FQNNGV. This CDR3 is 15 amino acids long. V was cut by 0 bases and J by 5 bases, with 11 bases left in between. As DNA, the CDR3 is TGTGCCAGCAGCTTAGATTCCAGGGTTGATCAGCCCCAGCATTTT. Protein product: CASSLDSRVDQPQHF.

This chain links TRBV5-5 with TRBJ2-5; TRBD1 matches at 9 bases. This CDR3 spans 14 amino acids. V shed 2 bases and J 5 bases; nucleotides not matched to a gene: 4. The germline V gene has CDR1 SGHKS and CDR2 YYEKEE (reference sequence). The DNA of the CDR3 is TGTGCCAGCAGCTTCTCTGACAGGGGGGAGACCCAGTACTTC. It encodes CASSFSDRGETQYF.

V is TRBV2 and J is TRBJ2-3; D remains ambiguous. The CDR3 length is 15 residues. V was shortened by 1 base and J by 3 bases, with 11 bases between the two germline ends. The germline gives CDR1 SNHLY, CDR2 FYNNEI. The CDR3: CASSEGWLATDTQYF. The DNA for the CDR3 is TGTGCCAGCAGTGAAGGGTGGTTAGCAACAGATACGCAGTATTTT.

This chain links TRBV6-6 with TRBJ1-1; D is perhaps TRBD1 (5 bases). Germline values: CDR1 MNHNY, CDR2 SVGAGI (reference sequence). V lost 6 bases, J lost 6 bases, and 14 bases lay in between. This CDR3 contains 13 residues. The CDR3 region is CASSSLDRAEAFF. The CDR3 coding sequence is TGTGCCAGCAGCTCACTCGACAGAGCTGAAGCTTTCTTT.

This clone has a single count. The chain links TRBV28 to TRBJ1-2, with D tentatively TRBD1 (6 bases). The CDR3 runs 14 residues. CDR1 is MDHEN, CDR2 SYDVKM, per germline. V gave up 8 bases and J gave up 4 bases, with 17 bases separating them. CDR3 coding DNA: TGTGCCAGCTTCGACAGGCATGCGGGCTATGGCTACACCTTC. This sequence encodes CASFDRHAGYGYTF.

On this clone: At one boundary the junction diverges from the germline segment, which might be a read error. This sequence joins TRBV10-3 and TRBJ2-3; 9 nucleotides align to TRBD2. This CDR3 spans 13 amino acids. Per the germline V gene, CDR1 is ENHRY and CDR2 is SYGVKD. CDR3 sequence reads: CAISDSSGGMRWF. In nucleotides, the CDR3 is TGTGCCATCAGTGACTCCAGCGGGGGGATGAGGTGGTTT.

In its sample, this clone was seen once. V is TRBV19 and J is TRBJ1-6; D is undetermined. The V gene's germline CDR1 is LNHDA and CDR2 SQIVND (reference sequence). The V and J ends lost 7 bases and 7 bases respectively, with 11 bases between them. The length of the CDR3 is 13 residues. The CDR3 DNA follows: TGTGCCAGTAACCCCTTCGGGAATTCACCCCTCCACTTT. Encoded protein: CASNPFGNSPLHF.

The chain combines TRBV19 with TRBJ1-5; TRBD1 might be the D (5 bases). This CDR3 region has 15 residues. CDR1 and CDR2 (germline): LNHDA, SQIVND (reference sequence). The V gene lost 4 bases and the J gene lost 4 bases, with 14 bases spanning the gap. The CDR3, as DNA: TGTGCCAGTAGTAACCGTCGGAGACAGAATCAGCCCCAGCATTTT. Encoded protein: CASSNRRRQNQPQHF.

J is TRBJ1-6 and V is TRBV5-1; D not certain. Between the trimmed V and J ends, which lost 4 bases and 0 bases, there was a span of 11 bases. Germline lookup yields CDR1 SGHRS and CDR2 YFSETQ. This CDR3 has 16 amino acids. Here the CDR3 DNA reads TGCGCCAGCAGCCCGGGGTTGGGCTCCTATAATTCACCCCTCCACTTT. This translates into CASSPGLGSYNSPLHF.

The V call is TRBV5-1, the J call TRBJ2-5, with 12 bases lining up with TRBD2. Trimming took 1 base from V and 4 from J; bases not matched to a gene: 8. CDR1 and CDR2 from the germline V gene are SGHRS and YFSETQ. CDR3 size: 17 residues. CDR3 DNA: TGCGCCAGCAGCTTGCCGCGGACTAGCGGGACCTCAGAGACCCAGTACTTC. Its protein product is CASSLPRTSGTSETQYF. Full variable domain (outside the CDR3, taken from reference TRBV5-1 and TRBJ2-5): KAGVTQTPRYLIKTRGQQVTLSCSPISGHRSVSWYQQTPGQGLQFLFEYFSETQRNKGNFPGRFSGRQFSNSRSEMNVSTLELGDSALYLCASSLPRTSGTSETQYFGPGTRLLVL.

This chain links TRBV14 with TRBJ1-6, with D possibly being TRBD1 (6 bases). Germline V gene data show CDR1 as SGHDN and CDR2 as FVKESK. V lost 1 base and J 7 bases, leaving 11 bases between the germline ends. This CDR3 has 15 residues. CDR3 sequence (DNA): TGTGCCAGCAGCCAAGGACAGGTTGGGAATTCACCCCTCCACTTT. Translating gives CASSQGQVGNSPLHF.

V usage is TRBV4-2 and J usage is TRBJ2-3, with TRBD2 matching 7 bases. CDR3 size: 14 residues. V gave up 5 bases and J gave up 2 bases; unmatched junction bases: 4. Germline V gives CDR1 LGHNA, CDR2 YNFKEQ. CDR3 coding DNA: TGTGCCAGCAGCGCGGGACTAACCACAGATACGCAGTATTTT. The encoded protein is CASSAGLTTDTQYF.

The genes are TRBV10-1 and TRBJ2-3, with 10 bases fitting TRBD2. The ends lost 4 bases at V and 3 bases at J; junction bases unmatched: 7. Germline V lookup: CDR1 WNHNN, CDR2 SYGVQD (reference sequence). CDR3 length: 16 residues. Written as DNA, the CDR3 is TGCGCCAGCAGTGCGGCTAGCGGGGGTATAACAGATACGCAGTATTTT. It yields the protein CASSAASGGITDTQYF.

The V call is TRBV7-2, the J call TRBJ2-5; 8 bases agree with TRBD1. The V gene end was trimmed by 5 bases and the J gene end by 2 bases; junction bases not matched to a gene: 7. Germline lookup yields CDR1 SGHTA and CDR2 FQGNSA. The CDR3 runs to 15 residues. The chain's CDR3 is CASSPDRGLQETQYF. CDR3 nucleotide sequence: TGTGCCAGCAGCCCTGACAGGGGTCTTCAAGAGACCCAGTACTTC. The whole variable domain, remainder taken from reference TRBV7-2 and TRBJ2-5, is GAGVSQSPSNKVTEKGKDVELRCDPISGHTALYWYRQSLGQGLEFLIYFQGNSAPDKSGLPSDRFSAERTGGSVSTLTIQRTQQEDSAVYLCASSPDRGLQETQYFGPGTRLLVL.

V is TRBV18 and J is TRBJ1-4; 7 nucleotides line up with TRBD1. CDR1 KGHSH and CDR2 LQKENI come from the germline V gene. V was clipped by 3 bases and J by 2 bases; unmatched bases: 6. This CDR3 has 16 amino acids. The CDR3, as DNA: TGTGCCAGCTCACCCCTGAGGGGGCTTACTAATGAAAAACTGTTTTTT. Residues: CASSPLRGLTNEKLFF.

This clone has more than one count but fewer than ten. The genes are TRBV30 and TRBJ1-5; 9 bases match TRBD1. V trimming: 2 bases; J trimming: 0 bases; junction bases outside the gene matches: 8. The CDR3 loop spans 17 amino acids. The germline gives CDR1 GTSNPN, CDR2 SVGIG (reference sequence). CDR3 residues: CAWSTGTGISSNQPQHF. For the CDR3, the DNA is TGTGCCTGGAGTACGGGGACAGGGATAAGTAGCAATCAGCCCCAGCATTTT.

The chain joins TRBV18 to TRBJ1-3; D remains ambiguous. The CDR3 has 16 residues. Trimming pared 2 bases from V and 0 bases from J, leaving 11 bases between. The germline CDR1 and CDR2 sequences are KGHSH and LQKENI. CDR3 residues: CASSPSTGNSGNTIYF. The CDR3 nucleotides are TGTGCCAGCTCACCATCTACGGGGAACTCTGGAAACACCATATATTTT.

The rearrangement joins TRBV7-2 to TRBJ2-7; TRBD2 agrees at 9 bases. Trimming took 0 bases from V and 2 from J; bases not matched to a gene: 5. The CDR3 contains 16 residues. Per germline, CDR1 SGHTA and CDR2 FQGNSA. CDR3 nucleotides: TGTGCCAGCAGCTTAGCGGGCGGGAGGGCCCCCTACGAGCAGTACTTC. Protein product: CASSLAGGRAPYEQYF.

This chain joins TRBV2 and TRBJ1-4; TRBD1 matches at 8 bases. CDR1 is SNHLY and CDR2 is FYNNEI in the germline V gene. J lost 8 bases, V lost 10 bases, and 9 bases had no gene match. This CDR3 contains 13 residues. The CDR3 spells CAIETGVREKLFF. CDR3 DNA: TGTGCCATCGAGACAGGGGTTCGGGAAAAACTGTTTTTT.

This clone has only one observation. The chain recombines TRBV10-3 with TRBJ1-4; D gene uncertain. Deletions cut 2 bases from V and 4 bases from J, with 2 bases between. The CDR3 sequence is 12 residues long. Germline-derived CDR1 and CDR2 are ENHRY and SYGVKD. Here the CDR3 DNA reads TGTGCCATCAGTGAGCATAATGAAAAACTGTTTTTT. It yields the protein CAISEHNEKLFF.

This clone was observed a few times. V usage is TRBV7-8 and J usage is TRBJ2-1; possible D gene TRBD2, 6 bases. The CDR3 has 15 amino acids. V lost 8 bases, J lost 8 bases, and 22 bases lay in between. Per germline, CDR1 SGHVS and CDR2 FQNEAQ. CDR3 protein: CASRKGLAWGDEQFF. The CDR3 DNA is TGTGCCAGCCGGAAGGGCCTAGCGTGGGGGGATGAGCAGTTCTTC.